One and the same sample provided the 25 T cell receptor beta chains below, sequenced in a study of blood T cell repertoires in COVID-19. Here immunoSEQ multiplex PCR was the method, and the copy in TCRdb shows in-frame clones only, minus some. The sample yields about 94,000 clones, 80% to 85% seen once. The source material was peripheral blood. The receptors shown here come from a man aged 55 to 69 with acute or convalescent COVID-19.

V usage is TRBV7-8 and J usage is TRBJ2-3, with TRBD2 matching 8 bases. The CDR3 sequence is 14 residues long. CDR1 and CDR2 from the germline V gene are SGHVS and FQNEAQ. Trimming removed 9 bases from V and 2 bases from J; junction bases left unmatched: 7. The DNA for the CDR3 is TGTGCCAGTAGAGCGGGGGCCACCACAGATACGCAGTATTTT. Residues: CASRAGATTDTQYF.

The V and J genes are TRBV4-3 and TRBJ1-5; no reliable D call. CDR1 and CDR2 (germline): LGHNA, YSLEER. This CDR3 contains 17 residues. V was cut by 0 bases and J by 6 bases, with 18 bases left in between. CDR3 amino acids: CASSQDMAGEGFQPQHF. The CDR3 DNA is TGCGCCAGCAGCCAAGATATGGCGGGTGAAGGGTTTCAGCCCCAGCATTTT.

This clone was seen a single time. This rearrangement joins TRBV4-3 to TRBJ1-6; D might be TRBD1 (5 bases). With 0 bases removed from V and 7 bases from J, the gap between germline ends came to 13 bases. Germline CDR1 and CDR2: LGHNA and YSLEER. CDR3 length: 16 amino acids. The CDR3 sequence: CASSQESTARNSPLHF. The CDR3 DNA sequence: TGCGCCAGCAGCCAAGAGTCGACAGCTAGGAATTCACCCCTCCACTTT.

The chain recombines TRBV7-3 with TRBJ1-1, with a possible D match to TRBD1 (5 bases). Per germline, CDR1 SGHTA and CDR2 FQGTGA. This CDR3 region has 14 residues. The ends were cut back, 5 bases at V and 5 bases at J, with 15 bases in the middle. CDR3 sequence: CASSPSRVRTEAFF. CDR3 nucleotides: TGTGCCAGCAGCCCAAGCAGGGTGAGGACTGAAGCTTTCTTT.

Here the CDR3 reads CASSALGAGGINQPQHF. In DNA, the CDR3 is TGTGCCAGCAGCGCCTTAGGGGCAGGGGGTATCAATCAGCCCCAGCATTTT. J is TRBJ1-5 and V is TRBV7-8; TRBD1 aligns across 7 bases. CDR1 is SGHVS, CDR2 FQNEAQ, per germline. The CDR3 has 17 amino acids. V was pared by 5 bases and J by 3 bases, with 13 bases of the junction left unmatched.

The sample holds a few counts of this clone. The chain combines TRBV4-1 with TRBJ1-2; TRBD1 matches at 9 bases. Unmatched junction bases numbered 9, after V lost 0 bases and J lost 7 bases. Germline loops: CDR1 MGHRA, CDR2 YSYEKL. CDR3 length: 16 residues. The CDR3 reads CASSQDEGQGKGGYTF. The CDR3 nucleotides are TGCGCCAGCAGCCAAGATGAGGGACAGGGAAAGGGTGGCTACACCTTC.

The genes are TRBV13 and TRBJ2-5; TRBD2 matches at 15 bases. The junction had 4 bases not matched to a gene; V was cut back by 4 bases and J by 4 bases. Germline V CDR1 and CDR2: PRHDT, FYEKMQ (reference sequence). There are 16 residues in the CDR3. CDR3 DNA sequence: TGTGCCAGCAGCTCCAGGACTAGCGGGGGGGGAGAGACCCAGTACTTC. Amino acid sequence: CASSSRTSGGGETQYF.

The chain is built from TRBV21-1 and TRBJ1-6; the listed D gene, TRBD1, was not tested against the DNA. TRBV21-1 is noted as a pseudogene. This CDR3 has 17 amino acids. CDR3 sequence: CASSPRQETRKNSPLHF. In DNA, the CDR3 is TGTGCCAGCAGCCCCCGACAGGAGACGAGGAAAAATTCACCCCTCCACTTT.

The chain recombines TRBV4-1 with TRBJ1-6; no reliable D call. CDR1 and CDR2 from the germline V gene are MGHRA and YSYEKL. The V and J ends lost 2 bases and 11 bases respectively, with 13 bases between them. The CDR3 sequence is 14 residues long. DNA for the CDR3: TGCGCCAGCAGCCAAAGGGAGGGTTTAGCACCCCTCCACTTT. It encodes CASSQREGLAPLHF.

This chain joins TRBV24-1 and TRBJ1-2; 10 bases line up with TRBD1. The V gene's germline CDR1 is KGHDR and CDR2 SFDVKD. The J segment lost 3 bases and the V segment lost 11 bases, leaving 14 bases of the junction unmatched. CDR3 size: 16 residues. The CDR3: CAISGSSTGGDYGYTF. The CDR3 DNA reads TGTGCCATCTCAGGCTCTTCGACAGGGGGCGACTATGGCTACACCTTC.

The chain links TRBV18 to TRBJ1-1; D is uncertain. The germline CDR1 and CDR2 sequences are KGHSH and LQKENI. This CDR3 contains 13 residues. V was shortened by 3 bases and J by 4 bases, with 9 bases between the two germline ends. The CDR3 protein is CASSPRQSTEAFF. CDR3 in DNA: TGTGCCAGCTCACCGCGACAAAGCACTGAAGCTTTCTTT. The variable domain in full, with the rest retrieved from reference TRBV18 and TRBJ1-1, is NAGVMQNPRHLVRRRGQEARLRCSPMKGHSHVYWYRQLPEEGLKFMVYLQKENIIDESGMPKERFSAEFPKEGPSILRIQQVVRGDSAAYFCASSPRQSTEAFFGQGTRLTVV.

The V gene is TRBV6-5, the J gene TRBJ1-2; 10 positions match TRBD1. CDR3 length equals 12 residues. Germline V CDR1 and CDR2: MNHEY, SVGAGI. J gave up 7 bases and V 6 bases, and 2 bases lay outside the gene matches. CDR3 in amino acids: CASSGTGVGYTF. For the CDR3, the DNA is TGTGCCAGCAGCGGGACAGGGGTTGGCTACACCTTC.

This CDR3 reads CASSYGASASEQFF. The DNA of the CDR3 is TGTGCCAGCAGTTACGGGGCTAGCGCGAGTGAGCAGTTCTTC. The chain recombines TRBV6-2 or TRBV6-3 with TRBJ2-1; tentatively, D is TRBD2 (6 bases). CDR1 is MNHEY, CDR2 SVGEGT, per germline. This CDR3 has 14 residues. Trimming stripped 2 bases from V and 9 bases from J, with 14 bases between.

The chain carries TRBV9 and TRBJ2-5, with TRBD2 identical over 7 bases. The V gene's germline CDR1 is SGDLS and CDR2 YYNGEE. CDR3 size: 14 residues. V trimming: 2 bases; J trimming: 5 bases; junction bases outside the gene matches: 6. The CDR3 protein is CASSVGRAGETQYF. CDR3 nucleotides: TGTGCCAGCAGCGTTGGCCGAGCGGGGGAGACCCAGTACTTC.

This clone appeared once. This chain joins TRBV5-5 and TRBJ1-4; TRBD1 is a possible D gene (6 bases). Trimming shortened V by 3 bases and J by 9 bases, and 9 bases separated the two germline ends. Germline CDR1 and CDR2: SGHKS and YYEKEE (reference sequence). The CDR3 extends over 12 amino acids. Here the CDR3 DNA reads TGTGCCAGCAGCTGGCAGGGGCAAAAACTGTTTTTT. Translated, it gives CASSWQGQKLFF.

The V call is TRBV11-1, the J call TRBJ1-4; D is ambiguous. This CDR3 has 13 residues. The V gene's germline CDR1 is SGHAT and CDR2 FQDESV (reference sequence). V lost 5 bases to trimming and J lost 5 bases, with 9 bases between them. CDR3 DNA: TGTGCCAGCAGCGTTTTCCAGAATGAAAAACTGTTTTTT. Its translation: CASSVFQNEKLFF.

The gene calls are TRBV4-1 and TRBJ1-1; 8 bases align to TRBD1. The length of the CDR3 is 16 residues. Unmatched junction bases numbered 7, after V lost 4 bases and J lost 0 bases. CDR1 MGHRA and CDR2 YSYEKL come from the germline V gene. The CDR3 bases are TGCGCCAGCAGCCTCAGGGTGACAGGGGTGAACACTGAAGCTTTCTTT. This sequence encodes CASSLRVTGVNTEAFF.

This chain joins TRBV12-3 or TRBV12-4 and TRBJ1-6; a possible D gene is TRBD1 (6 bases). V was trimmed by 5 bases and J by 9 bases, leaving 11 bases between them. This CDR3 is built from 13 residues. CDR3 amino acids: CASSATGFSPLHF. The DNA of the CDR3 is TGTGCCAGCAGTGCCACAGGGTTTTCACCCCTCCACTTT.

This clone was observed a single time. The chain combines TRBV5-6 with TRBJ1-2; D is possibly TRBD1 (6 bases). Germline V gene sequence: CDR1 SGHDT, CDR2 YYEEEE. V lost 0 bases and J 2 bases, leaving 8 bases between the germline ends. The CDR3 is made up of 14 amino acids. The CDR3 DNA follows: TGTGCCAGCAGCTTGGACAGGGTAAACTATGGCTACACCTTC. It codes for CASSLDRVNYGYTF.

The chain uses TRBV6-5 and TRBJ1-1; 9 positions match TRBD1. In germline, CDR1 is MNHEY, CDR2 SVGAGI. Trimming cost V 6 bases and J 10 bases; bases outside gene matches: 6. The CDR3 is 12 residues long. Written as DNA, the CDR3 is TGTGCCAGCAGCACAGGGGGCGCAGGAGCTTTCTTT. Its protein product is CASSTGGAGAFF.

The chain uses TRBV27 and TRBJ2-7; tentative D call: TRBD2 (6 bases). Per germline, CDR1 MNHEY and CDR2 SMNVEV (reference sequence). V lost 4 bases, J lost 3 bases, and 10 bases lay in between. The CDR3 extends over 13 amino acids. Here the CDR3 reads CASSSREIYEQYF. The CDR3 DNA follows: TGTGCCAGCAGTTCCCGGGAGATCTACGAGCAGTACTTC.

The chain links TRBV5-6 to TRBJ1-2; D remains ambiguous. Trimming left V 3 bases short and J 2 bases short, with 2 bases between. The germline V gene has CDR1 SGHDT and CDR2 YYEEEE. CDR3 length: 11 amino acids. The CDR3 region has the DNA TGTGCCAGCAGCTCGAACTATGGCTACACCTTC. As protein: CASSSNYGYTF.

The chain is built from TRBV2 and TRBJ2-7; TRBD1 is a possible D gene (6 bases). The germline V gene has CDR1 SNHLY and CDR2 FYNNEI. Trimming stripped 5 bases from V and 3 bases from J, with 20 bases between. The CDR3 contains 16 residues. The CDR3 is CASSNPGHAIFYEQYF. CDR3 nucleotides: TGTGCCAGCAGTAATCCGGGACACGCCATTTTCTACGAGCAGTACTTC.

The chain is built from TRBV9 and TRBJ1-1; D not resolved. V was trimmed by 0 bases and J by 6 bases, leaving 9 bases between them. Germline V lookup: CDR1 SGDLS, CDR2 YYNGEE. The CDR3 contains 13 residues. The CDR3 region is CASSVVEFPEAFF. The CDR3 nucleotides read TGTGCCAGCAGCGTAGTAGAATTTCCTGAAGCTTTCTTT.

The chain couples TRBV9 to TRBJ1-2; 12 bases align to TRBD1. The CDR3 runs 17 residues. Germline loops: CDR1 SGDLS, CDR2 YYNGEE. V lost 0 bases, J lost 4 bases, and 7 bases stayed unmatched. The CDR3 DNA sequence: TGTGCCAGCAGCGTAGATGGGACAGGGGGCGCCGGCTATGGCTACACCTTC. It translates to CASSVDGTGGAGYGYTF.